These 15 T cell receptor beta chains came from one sample sequenced in a study of OX40 agonist ivuxolimab in advanced cancers. Data came from immunoSEQ multiplex PCR; TCRdb stores just in-frame clones and leaves some out. The table records tens of thousands of clones, 80% to 90% of them present only once. The sequenced sample was CD4+ or CD8+ T cells sorted from blood, obtained in a trial of the OX40 agonist ivuxolimab. The receptors shown here come from an adult with an advanced solid tumor such as melanoma, head and neck, liver or kidney cancer.

V usage is TRBV11-2 and J usage is TRBJ2-4; maybe TRBD1 (6 bases). Trimming cost V 2 bases and J 1 base, with 12 bases left between them. This CDR3 has 16 residues. Looked up from germline, CDR1 is SGHAT and CDR2 is FQNNGV. In DNA form, the CDR3 reads TGTGCCAGCAGCTTACCCAGGGGTTCGGCCAAAAACATTCAGTACTTC. Protein sequence: CASSLPRGSAKNIQYF.

The V and J genes are TRBV5-1 and TRBJ1-1; no definite D call. This CDR3 spans 13 amino acids. V lost 0 bases to trimming and J lost 6 bases, with 9 bases between them. In germline, CDR1 is SGHRS, CDR2 YFSETQ. The CDR3 sequence is CASSLAGIPEAFF. The CDR3, as DNA: TGCGCCAGCAGCTTGGCGGGTATCCCTGAAGCTTTCTTT.

This chain uses TRBV13 with TRBJ1-6; 8 bases fit TRBD1. CDR1 is PRHDT, CDR2 FYEKMQ, per germline (reference sequence). The V and J ends lost 1 base and 7 bases, in that order; junction bases with no gene match: 3. The CDR3 contains 15 residues. The CDR3 region is CASSLDRGENSPLHF. CDR3 DNA sequence: TGTGCCAGCAGCTTAGACAGGGGGGAAAATTCACCCCTCCACTTT.

This clone has just one count. This chain uses TRBV4-2 with TRBJ1-1; 9 bases fit TRBD1. J was trimmed by 11 bases and V by 3 bases; bases with no gene match: 13. CDR3 length: 15 residues. Germline loops: CDR1 LGHNA, CDR2 YNFKEQ. The CDR3 loop reads CASSQGAGTGPGAFF. DNA for the CDR3: TGTGCCAGCAGCCAGGGAGCCGGGACAGGGCCTGGGGCTTTCTTT.

The chain has TRBV28 and TRBJ1-1; no clear D. Trimming cost V 6 bases and J 10 bases, with 18 bases left between them. Germline values: CDR1 MDHEN, CDR2 SYDVKM. The CDR3 length is 13 residues. CDR3 DNA: TGTGCCAGCAGCCTGTCGGCGCCCCCAGGAGCTTTCTTT. As protein: CASSLSAPPGAFF.

The chain uses TRBV19 and TRBJ2-7; D gene uncertain. The CDR3 covers 12 residues. The V end lost 1 base, the J end lost 9 bases, and 10 bases lay between the germline ends. Germline V gene lookup returns CDR1 LNHDA and CDR2 SQIVND (reference sequence). CDR3 in DNA: TGTGCCAGTAGTATAGTCCAGGCCCGGCAGTACTTC. The encoded protein is CASSIVQARQYF.

Points on this clone: Sequence at one end of the junction differs from germline and may be a read error. V usage is TRBV5-6 and J usage is TRBJ1-1, with D unresolved. The CDR3 is 13 residues long. Germline CDR1 SGHDT, CDR2 YYEEEE. CDR3 DNA: TGTGCCAGCAGCTTGAGGACTCGCCGGGAGTACTACTTT. This sequence encodes CASSLRTRREYYF.

The V gene is TRBV6-1, the J gene TRBJ2-7, with 9 bases matching TRBD1. Germline values: CDR1 MNHNS, CDR2 SASEGT. V gave up 6 bases and J gave up 2 bases; unmatched junction bases: 5. The CDR3 extends over 14 amino acids. Here the CDR3 reads CASRRRTGAYEQYV. The DNA of the CDR3 is TGTGCCAGCAGGCGCAGGACAGGGGCCTACGAGCAGTACGTC.

The chain carries TRBV6-6 and TRBJ1-4; D possibly corresponds to TRBD1 (5 bases). V was trimmed by 10 bases and J by 7 bases, leaving 13 bases between them. CDR3 length: 12 amino acids. From germline, CDR1 is MNHNY and CDR2 SVGAGI (reference sequence). The CDR3 region has the DNA TGTGCCACAAGGAGGGGCGGTGAAAAACTGTTTTTT. This encodes CATRRGGEKLFF.

CDR3 amino acids: CASKNNAQIGYEQYF. The DNA for the CDR3 is TGTGCCAGCAAGAACAATGCCCAAATTGGCTACGAGCAGTACTTC. The V call is TRBV2, the J call TRBJ2-7; no clear D gene. V was clipped by 7 bases and J by 3 bases, with 19 bases between them. CDR1 is SNHLY, CDR2 FYNNEI, per germline. This CDR3 has 15 amino acids.

This sequence joins TRBV9 and TRBJ2-6; no definite D call. Germline CDR1 is SGDLS and CDR2 is YYNGEE. The CDR3 covers 17 residues. Trimming cost V 0 bases and J 0 bases, with 10 bases left between them. CDR3 DNA: TGTGCCAGCAGCGTAGGTGTAGGCAGCTCTGGGGCCAACGTCCTGACTTTC. This encodes CASSVGVGSSGANVLTF.

This clone was recorded a few times. J is TRBJ1-6 and V is TRBV4-1; no firm D call. V lost 5 bases, J lost 7 bases, and 15 bases lay in between. The CDR3 has 15 residues. CDR1 and CDR2 (germline): MGHRA, YSYEKL. The CDR3 loop reads CASSSWKDPNSPLHF. The CDR3 nucleotides are TGCGCCAGCAGCTCGTGGAAGGATCCAAATTCACCCCTCCACTTT.

The chain employs TRBV7-2 and TRBJ2-7, with 7 bases that match TRBD1. In germline, CDR1 is SGHTA, CDR2 FQGNSA. This CDR3 has 14 amino acids. The V segment lost 5 bases and the J segment 3 bases; nucleotides outside the gene matches: 7. CDR3 in DNA: TGTGCCAGCAGCGTTACACGGGACAGCTACGAGCAGTACTTC. Protein: CASSVTRDSYEQYF.

V gene TRBV29-1 combines with J gene TRBJ1-2; D unclear. This CDR3 contains 14 residues. From germline, CDR1 is SQVTM and CDR2 ANQGSEA. Trimming left V 1 base short and J 6 bases short, with 15 bases between. The CDR3 DNA reads TGCAGCGTTGAAGGGGAAGTGCTAGCGCATGGCTACACCTTC. Translation: CSVEGEVLAHGYTF.

The CDR3 region has the DNA TGCGCCAGCAGCCAAAACTTCGGGACAGGGGGCATCTATTTT. Translated, it gives CASSQNFGTGGIYF. J is TRBJ2-3 and V is TRBV4-3; 12 bases agree with TRBD1. Losses at the gene ends were 2 bases for V and 15 bases for J; bases not matched to a gene: 9. This CDR3 is built from 14 residues. CDR1 LGHNA and CDR2 YSLEER come from the germline V gene.